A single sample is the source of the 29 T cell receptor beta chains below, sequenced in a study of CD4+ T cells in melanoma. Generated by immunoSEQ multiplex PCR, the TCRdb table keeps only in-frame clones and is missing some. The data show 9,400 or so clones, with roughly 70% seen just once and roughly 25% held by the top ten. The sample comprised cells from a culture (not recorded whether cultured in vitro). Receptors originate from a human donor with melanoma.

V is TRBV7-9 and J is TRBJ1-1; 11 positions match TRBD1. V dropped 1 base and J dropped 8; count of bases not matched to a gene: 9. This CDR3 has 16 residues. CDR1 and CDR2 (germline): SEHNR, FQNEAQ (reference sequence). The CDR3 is CASSLGGTGGRPEAFF. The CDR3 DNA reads TGTGCCAGCAGCTTAGGGGGGACAGGGGGACGTCCGGAAGCTTTCTTT.

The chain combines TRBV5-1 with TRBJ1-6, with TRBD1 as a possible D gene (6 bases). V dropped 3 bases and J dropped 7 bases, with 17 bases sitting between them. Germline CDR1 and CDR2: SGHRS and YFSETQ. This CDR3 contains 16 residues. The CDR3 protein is CASSYLQGPGNSPLHF. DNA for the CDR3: TGCGCCAGCAGCTACCTACAGGGACCTGGGAATTCACCCCTCCACTTT.

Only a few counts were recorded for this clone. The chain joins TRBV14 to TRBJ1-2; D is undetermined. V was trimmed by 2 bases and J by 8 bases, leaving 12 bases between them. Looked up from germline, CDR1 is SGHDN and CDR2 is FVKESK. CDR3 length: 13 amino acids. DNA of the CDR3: TGTGCCAGCAGCCAATTACCTGTCGGCGGCTACACCTTC. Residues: CASSQLPVGGYTF.

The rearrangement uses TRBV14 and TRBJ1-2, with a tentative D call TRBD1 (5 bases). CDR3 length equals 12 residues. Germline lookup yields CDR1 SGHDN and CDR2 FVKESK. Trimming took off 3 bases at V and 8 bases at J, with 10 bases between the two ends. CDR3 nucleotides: TGTGCCAGCAGCCAGACAGCCAACGGCTACACCTTC. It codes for CASSQTANGYTF. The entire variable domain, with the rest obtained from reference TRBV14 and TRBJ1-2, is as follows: EAGVTQFPSHSVIEKGQTVTLRCDPISGHDNLYWYRRVMGKEIKFLLHFVKESKQDESGMPNNRFLAERTGGTYSTLKVQPAELEDSGVYFCASSQTANGYTFGSGTRLTVV.

The CDR3 sequence: CASRSFGTGGHEQYF. The CDR3 region has the DNA TGTGCCAGCCGCTCATTCGGGACAGGGGGCCACGAGCAGTACTTC. The chain employs TRBV27 and TRBJ2-7; 12 bases line up with TRBD1. The trim removed 8 bases at V and 5 bases at J, leaving 10 bases unmatched. The CDR3 sequence is 15 residues long. CDR1 MNHEY and CDR2 SMNVEV come from the germline V gene (reference sequence).

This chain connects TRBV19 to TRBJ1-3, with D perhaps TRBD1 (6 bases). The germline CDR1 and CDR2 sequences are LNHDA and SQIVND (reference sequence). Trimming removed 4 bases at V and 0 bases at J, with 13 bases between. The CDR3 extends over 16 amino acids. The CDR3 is CASSTQGTSSGNTIYF. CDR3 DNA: TGTGCCAGTAGTACACAGGGAACCAGCTCTGGAAACACCATATATTTT.

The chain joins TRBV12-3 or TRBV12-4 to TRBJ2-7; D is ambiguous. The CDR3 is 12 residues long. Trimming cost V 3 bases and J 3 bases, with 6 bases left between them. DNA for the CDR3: TGTGCCAGCAGTTTTGGGTTCTACGAGCAGTACTTC. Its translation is CASSFGFYEQYF.

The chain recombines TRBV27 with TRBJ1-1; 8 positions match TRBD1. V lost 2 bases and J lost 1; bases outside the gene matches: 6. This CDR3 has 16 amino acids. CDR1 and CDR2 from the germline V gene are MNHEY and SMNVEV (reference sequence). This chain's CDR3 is CASSLGQGRRNTEAFF. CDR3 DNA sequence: TGTGCCAGCAGTTTAGGACAGGGCCGAAGGAACACTGAAGCTTTCTTT.

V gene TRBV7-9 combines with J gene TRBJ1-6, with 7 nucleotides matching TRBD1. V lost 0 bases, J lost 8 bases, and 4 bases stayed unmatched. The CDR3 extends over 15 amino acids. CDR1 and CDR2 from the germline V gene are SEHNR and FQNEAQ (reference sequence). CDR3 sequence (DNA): TGTGCCAGCAGCTTAGCGGCAGGGGGACATTCACCCCTCCACTTT. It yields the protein CASSLAAGGHSPLHF.

CDR3 DNA sequence: TGTGCCAGCAGCTACGGACCCTTGATAGAAGCTTTCTTT. This sequence encodes CASSYGPLIEAFF. This sequence joins TRBV7-2 and TRBJ1-1; no reliable D call. The V gene's germline CDR1 is SGHTA and CDR2 FQGNSA. This CDR3 contains 13 residues. V dropped 4 bases and J dropped 8 bases, with 14 bases sitting between them.

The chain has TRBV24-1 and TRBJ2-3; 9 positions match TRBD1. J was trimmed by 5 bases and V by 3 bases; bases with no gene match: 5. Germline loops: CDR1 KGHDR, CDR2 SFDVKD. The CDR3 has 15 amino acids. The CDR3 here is CATSDGTGRRDTQYF. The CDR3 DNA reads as TGTGCCACCAGTGATGGGACAGGGAGAAGAGATACGCAGTATTTT.

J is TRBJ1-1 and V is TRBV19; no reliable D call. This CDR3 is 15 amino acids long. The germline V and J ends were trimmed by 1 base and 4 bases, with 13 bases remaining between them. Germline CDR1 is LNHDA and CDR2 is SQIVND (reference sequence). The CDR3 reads CASSIGPRGATEAFF. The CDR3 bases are TGTGCCAGTAGTATAGGCCCCCGGGGAGCCACTGAAGCTTTCTTT. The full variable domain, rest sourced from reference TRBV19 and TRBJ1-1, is DGGITQSPKYLFRKEGQNVTLSCEQNLNHDAMYWYRQDPGQGLRLIYYSQIVNDFQKGDIAEGYSVSREKKESFPLTVTSAQKNPTAFYLCASSIGPRGATEAFFGQGTRLTVV.

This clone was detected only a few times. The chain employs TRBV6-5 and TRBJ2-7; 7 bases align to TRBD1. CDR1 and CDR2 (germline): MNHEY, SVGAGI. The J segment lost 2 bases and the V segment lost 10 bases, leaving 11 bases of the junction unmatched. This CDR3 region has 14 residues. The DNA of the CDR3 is TGTGCCACCAACAGGGGCCACGAAACCTACGAGCAGTACTTC. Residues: CATNRGHETYEQYF.

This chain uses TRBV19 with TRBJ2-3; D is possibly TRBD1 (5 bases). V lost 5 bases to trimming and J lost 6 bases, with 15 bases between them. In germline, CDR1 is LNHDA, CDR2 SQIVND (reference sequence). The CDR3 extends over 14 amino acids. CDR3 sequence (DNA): TGTGCCAGTAGTGTGGACACATCCTGGGATACGCAGTATTTT. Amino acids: CASSVDTSWDTQYF.

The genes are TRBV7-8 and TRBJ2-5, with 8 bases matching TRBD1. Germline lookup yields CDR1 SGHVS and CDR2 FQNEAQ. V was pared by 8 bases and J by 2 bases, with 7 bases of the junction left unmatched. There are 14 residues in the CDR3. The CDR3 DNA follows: TGTGCCAGCCTGCAGGGGGCGGTTCAAGAGACCCAGTACTTC. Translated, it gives CASLQGAVQETQYF.

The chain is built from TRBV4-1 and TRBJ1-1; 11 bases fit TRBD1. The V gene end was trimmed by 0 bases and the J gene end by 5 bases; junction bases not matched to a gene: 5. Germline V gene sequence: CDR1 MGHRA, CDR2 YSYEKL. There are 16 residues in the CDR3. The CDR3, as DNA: TGCGCCAGCAGCCAAGACGTCGGACAGGGGGCGACTGAAGCTTTCTTT. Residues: CASSQDVGQGATEAFF.

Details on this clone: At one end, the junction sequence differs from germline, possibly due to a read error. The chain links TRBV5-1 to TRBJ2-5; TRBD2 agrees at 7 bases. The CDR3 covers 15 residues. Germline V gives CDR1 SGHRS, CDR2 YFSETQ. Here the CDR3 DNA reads TGCGCCAGCAGTTTGGGAGGGGTCAGCCAAGAGACCCAGTACTTC. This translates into CASSLGGVSQETQYF.

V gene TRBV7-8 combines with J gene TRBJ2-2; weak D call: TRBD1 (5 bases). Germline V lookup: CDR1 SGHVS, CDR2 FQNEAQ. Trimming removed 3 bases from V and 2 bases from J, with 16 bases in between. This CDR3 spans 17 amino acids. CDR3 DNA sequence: TGTGCCAGCAGCTTCCCGAGTAGAGACAGAAACACCGGGGAGCTGTTTTTT. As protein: CASSFPSRDRNTGELFF.

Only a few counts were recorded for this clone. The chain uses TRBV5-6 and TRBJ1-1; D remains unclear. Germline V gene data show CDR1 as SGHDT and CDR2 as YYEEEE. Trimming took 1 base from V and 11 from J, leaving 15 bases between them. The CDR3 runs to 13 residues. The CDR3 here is CASSLSAVRKAFF. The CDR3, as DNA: TGTGCCAGCAGCTTGTCCGCCGTCAGGAAGGCTTTCTTT.

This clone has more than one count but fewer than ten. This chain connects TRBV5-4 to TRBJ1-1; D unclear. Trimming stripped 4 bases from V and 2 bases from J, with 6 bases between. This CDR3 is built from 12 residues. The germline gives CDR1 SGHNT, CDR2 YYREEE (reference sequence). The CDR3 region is CASSTENTEAFF. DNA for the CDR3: TGTGCCAGCAGCACGGAAAACACTGAAGCTTTCTTT.

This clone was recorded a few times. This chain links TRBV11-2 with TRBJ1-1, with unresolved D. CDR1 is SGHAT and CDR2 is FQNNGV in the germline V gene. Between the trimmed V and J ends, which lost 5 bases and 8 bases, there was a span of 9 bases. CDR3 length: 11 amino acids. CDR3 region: CASSARLEAFF. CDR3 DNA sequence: TGTGCCAGCAGCGCACGGTTAGAAGCTTTCTTT.

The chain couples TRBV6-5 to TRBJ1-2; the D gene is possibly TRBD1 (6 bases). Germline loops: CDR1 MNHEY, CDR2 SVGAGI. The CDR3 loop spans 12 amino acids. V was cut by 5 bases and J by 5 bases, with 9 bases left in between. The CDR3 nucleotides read TGTGCCAGCAGTCGGCAGGGGTATGGCTACACCTTC. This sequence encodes CASSRQGYGYTF.

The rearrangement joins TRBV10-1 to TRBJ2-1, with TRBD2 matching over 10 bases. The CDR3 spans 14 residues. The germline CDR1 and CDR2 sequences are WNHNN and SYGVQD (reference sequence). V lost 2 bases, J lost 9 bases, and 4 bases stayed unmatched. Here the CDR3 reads CASSEQRGGFEQFF. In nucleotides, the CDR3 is TGCGCCAGCAGTGAGCAGCGGGGGGGCTTTGAGCAGTTCTTC.

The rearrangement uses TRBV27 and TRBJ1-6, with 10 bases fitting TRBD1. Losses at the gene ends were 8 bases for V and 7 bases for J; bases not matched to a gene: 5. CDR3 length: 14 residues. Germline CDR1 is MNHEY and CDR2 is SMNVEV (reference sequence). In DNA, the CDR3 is TGTGCCAGCCGCCGGGACAGGGGCAATTCACCCCTCCACTTT. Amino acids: CASRRDRGNSPLHF.

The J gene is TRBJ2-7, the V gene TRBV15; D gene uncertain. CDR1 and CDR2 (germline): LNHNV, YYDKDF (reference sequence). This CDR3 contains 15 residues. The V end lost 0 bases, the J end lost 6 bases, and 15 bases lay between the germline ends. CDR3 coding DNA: TGTGCCACCAGCAGAGAAGAGCTCCGGATTGGCGAGCAGTACTTC. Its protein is CATSREELRIGEQYF.

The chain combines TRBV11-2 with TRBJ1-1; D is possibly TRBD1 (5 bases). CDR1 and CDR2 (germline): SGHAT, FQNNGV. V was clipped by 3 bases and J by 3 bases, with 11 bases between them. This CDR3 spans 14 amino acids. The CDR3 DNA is TGTGCCAGCAGCTTGGCAGGGCGGGACACTGAAGCTTTCTTT. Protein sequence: CASSLAGRDTEAFF.

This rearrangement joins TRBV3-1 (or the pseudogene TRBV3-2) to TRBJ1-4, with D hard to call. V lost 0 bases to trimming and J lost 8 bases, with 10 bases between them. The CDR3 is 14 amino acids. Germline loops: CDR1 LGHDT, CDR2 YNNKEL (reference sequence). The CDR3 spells CASSQEDREEKLFF. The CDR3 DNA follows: TGTGCCAGCAGCCAAGAAGACCGAGAGGAAAAACTGTTTTTT.

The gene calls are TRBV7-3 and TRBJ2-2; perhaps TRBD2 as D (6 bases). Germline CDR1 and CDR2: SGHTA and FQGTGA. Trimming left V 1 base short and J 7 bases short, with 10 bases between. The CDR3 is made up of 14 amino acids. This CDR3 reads CASSLSGIDGELFF. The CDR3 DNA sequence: TGTGCCAGCAGCTTAAGCGGGATCGACGGGGAGCTGTTTTTT. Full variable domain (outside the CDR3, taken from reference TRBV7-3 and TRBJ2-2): GAGVSQTPSNKVTEKGKYVELRCDPISGHTALYWYRQSLGQGPEFLIYFQGTGAADDSGLPNDRFFAVRPEGSVSTLKIQRTERGDSAVYLCASSLSGIDGELFFGEGSRLTVL.

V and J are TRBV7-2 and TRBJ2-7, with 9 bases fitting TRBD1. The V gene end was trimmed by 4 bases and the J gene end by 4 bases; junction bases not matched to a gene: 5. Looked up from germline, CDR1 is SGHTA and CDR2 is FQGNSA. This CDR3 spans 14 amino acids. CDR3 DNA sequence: TGTGCCAGCAGCTCGGACAGGGGAAGATACGAGCAGTACTTC. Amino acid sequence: CASSSDRGRYEQYF.